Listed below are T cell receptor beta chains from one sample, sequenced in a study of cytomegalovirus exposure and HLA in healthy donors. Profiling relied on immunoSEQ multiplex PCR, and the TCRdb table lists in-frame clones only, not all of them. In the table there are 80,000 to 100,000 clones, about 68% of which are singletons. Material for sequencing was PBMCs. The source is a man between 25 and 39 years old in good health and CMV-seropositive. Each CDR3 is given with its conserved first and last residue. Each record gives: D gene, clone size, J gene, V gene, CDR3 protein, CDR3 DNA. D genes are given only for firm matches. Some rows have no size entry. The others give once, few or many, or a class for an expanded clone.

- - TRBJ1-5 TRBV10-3 CAIRAGGGGDQPQHF TGTGCCATCAGGGCGGGGGGGGGTGGAGATCAGCCCCAGCATTTT
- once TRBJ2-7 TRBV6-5 CASSRTGYEQYF TGTGCCAGCAGTAGAACAGGCTACGAGCAGTACTTC
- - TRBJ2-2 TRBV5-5 CASSLVERTITGELFF TGTGCCAGCAGCCTAGTGGAAAGGACTATCACCGGGGAGCTGTTTTTT
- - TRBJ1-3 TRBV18 CASSPTDSSGNTIYF TGTGCCAGCTCGCCTACTGACTCCTCTGGAAACACCATATATTTT
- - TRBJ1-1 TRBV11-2 CASSFDSFPMNTEAFF TGTGCCAGCAGCTTTGACAGCTTCCCGATGAACACTGAAGCTTTCTTT
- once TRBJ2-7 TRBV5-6 CASSPVGRRRSSYEQYF TGTGCCAGCAGCCCCGTGGGGAGACGCCGGAGCTCCTACGAGCAGTACTTC
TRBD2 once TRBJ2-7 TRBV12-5 CASGPGEGRYEQYF TGCGCTAGTGGTCCCGGGGAGGGACGCTACGAGCAGTACTTC
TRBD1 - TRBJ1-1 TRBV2 CASSDLTGGNTEAFF TGTGCCAGCAGTGACCTAACAGGGGGGAACACTGAAGCTTTCTTT
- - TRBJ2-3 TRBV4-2 CASSQLAEGDTQYF TGTGCCAGCAGCCAATTAGCGGAGGGGGATACGCAGTATTTT
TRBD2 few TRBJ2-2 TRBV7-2 CASSVRSGRKYTGELFF TGTGCCAGCAGCGTACGTAGCGGGAGAAAGTACACCGGGGAGCTGTTTTTT
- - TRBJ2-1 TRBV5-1 CASSLDNEQFF TGCGCCAGCAGCCTTGACAATGAGCAGTTCTTC
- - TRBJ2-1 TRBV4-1 CASSQVQGNPYNEQFF TGCGCCAGCAGCCAAGTTCAGGGGAACCCCTACAATGAGCAGTTCTTC
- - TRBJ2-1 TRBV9 CASSVTASYNEQFF TGTGCCAGCAGCGTAACTGCCTCCTACAATGAGCAGTTCTTC
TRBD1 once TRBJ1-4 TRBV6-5 CATSQGRREKLFF TGTGCCACCTCACAGGGGCGGCGTGAAAAACTGTTTTTT
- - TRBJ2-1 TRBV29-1 CSVERQGNNEQFF TGCAGCGTTGAACGCCAGGGAAACAATGAGCAGTTCTTC
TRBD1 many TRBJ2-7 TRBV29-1 CSGQGAYEQYF TGCAGCGGACAGGGAGCCTACGAGCAGTACTTC
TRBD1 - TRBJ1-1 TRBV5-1 CASSLTGGGTEAFF TGCGCCAGCAGCCTAACAGGGGGCGGTACTGAAGCTTTCTTT
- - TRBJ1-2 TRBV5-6 CASSFRLRANYGYTF TGTGCCAGCAGCTTTAGACTTAGAGCTAACTATGGCTACACCTTC
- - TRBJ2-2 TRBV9 CASSVGPRGAAGELFF TGTGCCAGCAGCGTAGGCCCCCGGGGGGCGGCCGGGGAGCTGTTTTTT
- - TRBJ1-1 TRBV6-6 CASSLAGGFGEAFF TGTGCCAGCAGTCTGGCCGGGGGGTTCGGTGAAGCTTTCTTT
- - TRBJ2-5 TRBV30 CAWSANVGVGETQYF TGTGCCTGGAGTGCGAATGTCGGGGTTGGAGAGACCCAGTACTTC
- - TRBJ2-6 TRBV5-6 CASTGVISGANVLTF TGTGCCAGCACGGGGGTCATCTCTGGGGCCAACGTCCTGACTTTC
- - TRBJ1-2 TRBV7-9 CASSLEQGGYTF TGTGCCAGCAGCTTAGAGCAGGGTGGCTACACCTTC
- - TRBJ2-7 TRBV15 CATSSYSRGVSYEQYF TGTGCCACCAGCAGCTACTCCCGCGGGGTCTCCTACGAGCAGTACTTC
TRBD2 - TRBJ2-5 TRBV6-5 CASSSSTSGETQYF TGTGCCAGCAGTTCCTCTACTAGCGGGGAGACCCAGTACTTC
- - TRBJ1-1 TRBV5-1 CASSFRGEHTEAFF TGCGCCAGCAGCTTCAGGGGCGAACACACTGAAGCTTTCTTT
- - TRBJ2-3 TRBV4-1 CASSQESGTYTDTQYF TGCGCCAGCAGCCAAGAGTCAGGGACTTACACAGATACGCAGTATTTT
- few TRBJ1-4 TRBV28 CASSTRGGSLEKLFF TGTGCCAGCAGTACCCGGGGGGGGAGCCTCGAAAAACTGTTTTTT
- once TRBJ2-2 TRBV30 CAWSDNTGSGELFF TGTGCCTGGAGTGACAATACGGGGTCTGGGGAGCTGTTTTTT
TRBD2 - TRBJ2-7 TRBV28 CASTGTSGKWSYEQYF TGTGCCAGCACCGGGACTAGCGGGAAGTGGTCCTACGAGCAGTACTTC
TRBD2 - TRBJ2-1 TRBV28 CASRSGSSYNEQFF TGTGCCAGCAGAAGCGGGAGCTCCTACAATGAGCAGTTCTTC
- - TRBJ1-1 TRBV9 CASSVDRETAEAFF TGTGCCAGCAGCGTAGACAGGGAAACCGCAGAAGCTTTCTTT
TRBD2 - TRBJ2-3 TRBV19 CASSPGGRVDTQYF TGTGCCAGTAGCCCGGGGGGGCGGGTAGATACGCAGTATTTT
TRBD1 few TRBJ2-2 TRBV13 CAIPYNRGQNTGELFF TGTGCCATCCCGTATAACAGGGGGCAGAACACCGGGGAGCTGTTTTTT
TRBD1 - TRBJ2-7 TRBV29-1 CSTRTGGSYEQYF TGCAGCACCCGGACAGGGGGATCCTACGAGCAGTACTTC
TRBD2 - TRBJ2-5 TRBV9 CASSGGGLAETQYF TGTGCCAGCAGCGGAGGGGGACTAGCAGAGACCCAGTACTTC
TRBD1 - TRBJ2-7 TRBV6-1 CASSEAVLDRGIWEQYF TGTGCCAGCAGTGAAGCGGTGCTGGACAGGGGAATTTGGGAGCAGTACTTC
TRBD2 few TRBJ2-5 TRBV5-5 CASSLLAGDRETQYF TGTGCCAGCAGCTTGTTGGCGGGAGATCGGGAGACCCAGTACTTC
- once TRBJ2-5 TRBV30 CAWIKSRLYQETQYF TGTGCCTGGATTAAGTCCAGGCTGTACCAAGAGACCCAGTACTTC
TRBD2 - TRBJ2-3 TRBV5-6 CASSFGTSGQADTQYF TGTGCCAGCAGCTTCGGGACTAGCGGGCAAGCGGATACGCAGTATTTT
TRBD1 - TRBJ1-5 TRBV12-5 CASGLAGGWGNQPQHF TGTGCTAGTGGTTTAGCAGGGGGCTGGGGGAATCAGCCCCAGCATTTT
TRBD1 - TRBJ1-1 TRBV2 CASSGAGDRVSEAFF TGTGCCAGCAGTGGAGCCGGAGACAGGGTAAGTGAAGCTTTCTTT
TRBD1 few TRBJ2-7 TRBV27 CASSARGQAYEQYF TGTGCCAGCAGCGCCAGGGGACAGGCCTACGAGCAGTACTTC
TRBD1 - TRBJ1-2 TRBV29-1 CSVVQGIEYGYTF TGCAGCGTTGTACAGGGGATCGAATATGGCTACACCTTC
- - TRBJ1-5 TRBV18 CASSPRAGVGQPQHF TGTGCCAGCTCACCTCGGGCAGGGGTGGGGCAGCCCCAGCATTTT
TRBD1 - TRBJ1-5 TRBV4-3 CASSQDHWTGYQPQHF TGCGCCAGCAGCCAAGATCACTGGACAGGGTATCAGCCCCAGCATTTT
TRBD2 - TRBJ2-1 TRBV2 CAPGASGGLNEQFF TGTGCCCCCGGGGCTAGCGGGGGGCTAAATGAGCAGTTCTTC
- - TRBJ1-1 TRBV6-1 CASSDWNTEAFF TGTGCCAGCAGTGACTGGAACACTGAAGCTTTCTTT
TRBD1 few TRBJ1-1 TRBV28 CASNRGQGALNTEAFF TGTGCCAGCAATCGGGGACAGGGGGCTTTGAACACTGAAGCTTTCTTT
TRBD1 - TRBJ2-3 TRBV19 CASSTLLRGNTDTQYF TGTGCCAGTAGTACACTACTCAGGGGGAACACAGATACGCAGTATTTT
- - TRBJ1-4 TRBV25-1 CATASGEKLFF TGTGCCACGGCCAGCGGGGAAAAACTGTTTTTT
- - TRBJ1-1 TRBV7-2 CASSRIRDTEAFF TGTGCCAGCAGCCGCATCCGGGACACTGAAGCTTTCTTT
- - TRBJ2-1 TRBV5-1 CASSLGPYNHNEQFF TGCGCCAGCAGCTTGGGCCCCTATAATCACAATGAGCAGTTCTTC
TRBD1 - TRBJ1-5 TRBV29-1 CSVEVGTGGNQPQHF TGCAGCGTTGAAGTCGGGACAGGGGGCAATCAGCCCCAGCATTTT
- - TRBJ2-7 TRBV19 CASSIGRSYEQYF TGTGCCAGTAGTATTGGCAGATCCTACGAGCAGTACTTC
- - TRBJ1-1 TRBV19 CASSMRNTEAFF TGTGCCAGTAGTATGAGGAACACTGAAGCTTTCTTT
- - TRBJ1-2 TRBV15 CATSVQIGGYTF TGTGCCACCAGCGTCCAGATCGGGGGCTACACCTTC
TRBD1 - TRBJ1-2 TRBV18 CASSPPGQGSVYGYTF TGTGCCAGCTCACCACCGGGACAGGGATCAGTCTATGGCTACACCTTC
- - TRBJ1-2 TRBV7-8 CASSSSGGRSYTF TGTGCCAGCAGCTCCTCGGGAGGACGAAGCTACACCTTC
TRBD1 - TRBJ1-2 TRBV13 CASSGRQGSDGYPF TGTGCCAGCAGCGGAAGACAGGGGAGCGATGGCTACCCCTTC